A single TCR beta chain is shown here with its context. This record comes from a study of blood T cell repertoires in COVID-19. In the study overall: Spain, Italy and the United States supplied samples that represented acute and convalescent COVID-19. The cDNA or gDNA used as material had been derived from T cells, B-cell-depleted T cells, or PBMCs.

In the original processing: Estimation of nucleated cell counts was performed using reference gene primer amplification. TCRdb's table, derived via immunoSEQ multiplex PCR, lists solely in-frame clones and lacks some. D and trimming come from the DNA, and the V and J calls and clone size come from that table. The profile shows approximately 170,000 clones, approximately 84% of them singletons. Germline values: CDR1 PRHDT, CDR2 FYEKMQ (reference sequence). The CDR3 length is 17 residues. V shed 2 bases and J 3 bases; nucleotides not matched to a gene: 9. Material for sequencing was peripheral blood. This clonotype was sampled from a man aged 40-49 years who had recovered from COVID-19. This sequence joins TRBV13 and TRBJ1-1; 10 nucleotides match TRBD1. Written as DNA, the CDR3 is TGTGCCAGCAGCTTACGAGACAGGGGGCTCTCAGACACTGAAGCTTTCTTT. Amino acids: CASSLRDRGLSDTEAFF.